A single sample is the source of the 10 T cell receptor beta chains below, sequenced in a study of T cell responses to AZD1222 COVID-19 vaccine. Sequencing used immunoSEQ multiplex PCR; TCRdb keeps in-frame clones, though not all of them. Of around 92,000 clones in the sample, over 75% were seen once. Material: peripheral blood, obtained on day 0 of AZD1222 vaccination. The receptors shown here come from an adult in good health.

The chain uses TRBV24-1 and TRBJ2-3; TRBD2 is a possible D gene (5 bases). CDR1 KGHDR and CDR2 SFDVKD come from the germline V gene. This CDR3 is built from 17 residues. The V end was cut by 0 bases, the J end by 2 bases, with 14 bases between. The DNA of the CDR3 is TGTGCCACCAGTGATTTGGCCGACTACCCTCTCACAGATACGCAGTATTTT. It specifies CATSDLADYPLTDTQYF.

This sequence joins TRBV3-1 (or the pseudogene TRBV3-2) and TRBJ2-5, with no clear D. Germline CDR1 reads LGHDT; CDR2 reads YNNKEL (reference sequence). The CDR3 contains 15 residues. Trimming cost V 0 bases and J 1 base, with 9 bases left between them. CDR3 in DNA: TGTGCCAGCAGCCAAGAGCACCTCGGCCAAGAGACCCAGTACTTC. Protein sequence: CASSQEHLGQETQYF.

The chain links TRBV2 to TRBJ1-2; D not resolved. Deletions cut 1 base from V and 0 bases from J, with 6 bases between. CDR3 length equals 14 residues. The V gene's germline CDR1 is SNHLY and CDR2 FYNNEI. The CDR3 loop is CASSEGPSNYGYTF. CDR3 bases: TGTGCCAGCAGTGAAGGGCCTTCTAACTATGGCTACACCTTC.

The CDR3 region has the DNA TGTGCCAGCAGTGAATTCGGACAGGGGGCCGGGAACGAGCAGTACTTC. This sequence encodes CASSEFGQGAGNEQYF. The rearrangement uses TRBV6-1 and TRBJ2-7; TRBD1 aligns across 11 bases. The CDR3 covers 16 residues. J was trimmed by 5 bases and V by 2 bases; bases with no gene match: 8. Germline V gene data show CDR1 as MNHNS and CDR2 as SASEGT.

The gene calls are TRBV7-2 and TRBJ1-4, with unresolved D. The CDR3 consists of 16 residues. CDR1 and CDR2 from the germline V gene are SGHTA and FQGNSA. V dropped 1 base and J dropped 3 bases, with 12 bases sitting between them. In DNA form, the CDR3 reads TGTGCCAGCAGCTTAGTAGGCGTGGCAGCTAATGAAAAACTGTTTTTT. This sequence encodes CASSLVGVAANEKLFF.

The genes are TRBV5-1 and TRBJ2-1; 9 bases line up with TRBD2. CDR1 and CDR2 from the germline V gene are SGHRS and YFSETQ. J gave up 7 bases and V 2 bases, and 10 bases lay outside the gene matches. The CDR3 covers 16 residues. The CDR3 loop is CASSLAGGPPRNEQFF. CDR3 coding DNA: TGCGCCAGCAGCTTAGCGGGAGGTCCTCCTCGTAATGAGCAGTTCTTC.

This clone was detected only once. This sequence joins TRBV2 and TRBJ2-3, with 10 bases aligning to TRBD2. This CDR3 has 14 amino acids. CDR1 and CDR2 (germline): SNHLY, FYNNEI. V gave up 5 bases and J gave up 6 bases; unmatched junction bases: 5. The CDR3 DNA follows: TGTGCCAGCAGTAGCGGGGGGGCCGTTGATACGCAGTATTTT. Its translation: CASSSGGAVDTQYF.

The J gene is TRBJ1-1, the V gene TRBV3-1 (or the pseudogene TRBV3-2); a possible D gene is TRBD1 (5 bases). Germline-derived CDR1 and CDR2 are LGHDT and YNNKEL (reference sequence). This CDR3 comprises 15 residues. Trimming left V 4 bases short and J 9 bases short, with 21 bases between. CDR3 sequence reads: CASSLSVTTDMKAFF. DNA for the CDR3: TGTGCCAGCAGCCTAAGCGTAACGACGGACATGAAAGCTTTCTTT.

The gene calls are TRBV6-6 and TRBJ2-3; the match to TRBD1 covers 7 bases. Germline V gene sequence: CDR1 MNHNY, CDR2 SVGAGI (reference sequence). The V gene end was trimmed by 6 bases and the J gene end by 0 bases; junction bases not matched to a gene: 3. The CDR3 totals 14 residues. In DNA, the CDR3 is TGTGCCAGCAGCGACAGGGTGAGCACAGATACGCAGTATTTT. Translated: CASSDRVSTDTQYF.

This sequence joins TRBV30 and TRBJ2-7, with D maybe TRBD2 (6 bases). CDR1 GTSNPN and CDR2 SVGIG come from the germline V gene (reference sequence). This CDR3 region has 16 residues. V lost 1 base and J 0 bases, leaving 16 bases between the germline ends. The CDR3 loop reads CAWSAPGLISSYEQYF. DNA for the CDR3: TGTGCCTGGAGTGCCCCGGGACTCATATCCTCCTACGAGCAGTACTTC. The variable domain in full, completed from reference TRBV30 and TRBJ2-7, reads SQTIHQWPATLVQPVGSPLSLECTVEGTSNPNLYWYRQAAGRGLQLLFYSVGIGQISSEVPQNLSASRPQDRQFILSSKKLLLSDSGFYLCAWSAPGLISSYEQYFGPGTRLTVT.